This TCR beta chain appears in the sequencing data of a study of regulatory T cells in long-lasting Graves disease. Looking at the study overall: Antithyroid drug exposure in newly diagnosed Graves' patients had lasted under 3 months. Study-wide results and caveats: Accuracy was perhaps lowered by the small sample size.

Arm-PCR of CDR3 regions and iRepertoire HTBI primers were the basis on which TCR beta libraries were built. TCRdb itself ran the multiplex PCR reads through MiXCR, one entry per CDR3 protein. Of about 350,000 distinct CDR3 sequences detected, approximately 16% appear once; the ten largest clones hold approximately 30%. Documented time point: newly diagnosed GD, antithyroid drugs for less than 3 months. Generation of the TCR library employed RNA extracted from PBMCs. There are many counts of this clonotype. Its antigen remains unidentified. This same sample was also part of a study on T cells in Graves' hyperthyroidism and ophthalmopathy. Turning to that study: Uncontrolled infection, other autoimmune disease, pregnancy and lactation each barred patients from inclusion.

The TCR sequence derives from a man aged 40-49 years with Graves disease. The source was peripheral blood mononuclear cells (PBMCs), collected at new diagnosis, from a patient treated with antithyroid drugs.

CDR3 in DNA: TGCGCCAGCAGCTTTTTAGTAGGAGGCAACACTGAAGCTTTCTTT. Its translation is CASSFLVGGNTEAFF. The chain is built from TRBV5-1 and TRBJ1-1; D gene ambiguous. CDR1 and CDR2 (germline): SGHRS, YFSETQ. The V end was cut by 2 bases, the J end by 2 bases, with 13 bases between. This CDR3 is built from 15 residues.